This record concerns one TCR beta chain sequence. No cognate antigen has been identified for it. No clone much larger than this one lies a single base away; base qualities are absent. This entry belongs to a study of shared clonotypes between healthy human individuals (TCRdb year 2020). Background for the entire study: The cohort included a few men and a couple of women between 18 and 49 years of age. For each donor, CD4 naive and CD4 memory were each given three plates, CD8 naive was given two plates, and CD8 memory was given one plate. To estimate repertoire size and how much clonotypes are shared between individuals, the study performed deep sequencing of blood TCR repertoires from 4 to 6 healthy adults. Different laboratories and diverse techniques were used to prepare libraries and sequence TCR repertoires, to increase sequencing depth and limit assay-specific biases. Per donor, leukapheresis produced somewhere between about 0.9 and 9.5 billion PBMCs.

TCR CDR3 regions were amplified from genomic DNA by multiplex PCR using the deep immunoSEQ assay. Genomic DNA extracted from each cell subset was distributed evenly over all wells of several immunoSEQ 96-well plates, and each plate served as one replicate. For sorted subsets, each replicate PCR was loaded with roughly 200 ng genomic DNA, equivalent to about 33,000 T cell genomes. The purified libraries were quantified using a Qubit 3.0 fluorometer, sized with a Bioanalyzer 2100, and then quantified again using the KAPA Library Quantification kit. Each immunoSEQ 96-well plate was sequenced on its own single-read 150-cycle Illumina NextSeq 550 flow cell. Under the source paper's analysis protocol: Because the immunoSEQ output included only junctional sequences and no quality scores, the filtering could not be the same as the filtering used for full-length reads. To assign V/J genes and CDR3, sequences were annotated against IMGT germline references using PyIR, a Python wrapper for IgBLAST v1.9. Reads were removed for weak V/J assignments (E-value above 1e-6), missing CDR3, stop codons, out-of-frame junctions, or ambiguous translated residues. A V3J clonotype was defined by an identical inferred V gene, J gene, and CDR3 amino acid sequence. Percentage overlap between repertoires was computed as shared unique clonotypes divided by the size of the smaller repertoire. Repertoire richness was assessed with RTK rarefaction, the Chao1 estimator, and Recon v2.1 estimates of unobserved clonotypes. For all TCRbeta clonotypes obtained by the gDNA method from several donors, generation probabilities were computed with OLGA. Entries here come from immuneACCESS through TCRdb and include only in-frame sequences with V and J called. Some clones fail to appear in such tables; in the studies checked, an unresolved V gene covers under half of the shortfall, and the cause of the remainder is unknown. Clonal size and the V and J genes are those of that table, whereas D and trimming came from the DNA. This sample is represented by about 2.4 million clones; approximately 94% of them were singletons. About 0.34% of the sample lies in the top ten.

Healthy HIV-negative adults with no recently reported acute infections or vaccinations were included as donors. Every donor was a Caucasian adult residing in Nashville, Tennessee, USA. Magnetic negative selection was used to enrich CD4+ T cells, after which naive cells were positively selected on CD45RA and the negative fraction became the memory subset. Blood was obtained by leukapheresis, after which PBMCs were separated by Ficoll-Histopaque density gradient centrifugation and cryopreserved in liquid nitrogen vapor phase. Analytical flow cytometry was used to check the purity and quantity of each magnetically sorted T cell population. From each sorted fraction, genomic DNA was isolated and quantified by UV absorbance on a Nanodrop 2000c. Beyond this particular receptor, the publication reports: Sampling was restricted to blood, and TCR repertoires in tissue are likely to differ from TCR repertoires in blood. Compared with non-shared clonotypes, clonotypes shared by all four sorted-subset donors had higher generation probabilities. Even with the large sequencing depth, rarefaction of the sorted-subset datasets indicated that sequencing was incomplete. Because the study included a small number of donors, the genetic and exposure-history diversity represented was limited. Sharing across several donors was observed for around 5% of naive CD4, 3% to 3.5% of naive CD8, 2% to 2.5% of memory CD4, and roughly 0.4% of memory CD8 clonotypes. Pairwise subsampling indicated that sequencing depth was expected to affect the degree of clonotype sharing among donors. Larger estimated clonotype richness was generally found for naive subsets than for memory subsets.

V is cut by 5 bases and J by 11 bases, and the space between the germline ends is 19 bases. The CDR3 runs 14 residues from the cysteine to the phenylalanine. Just CDR3 DNA is preserved here, 42 bases in frame from base 1. CDR1 and CDR2 are read off the germline V gene (reference sequence) as SEHNR and FQNEAQ. The sequenced sample was naive CD4+ T cells from PBMCs. Per the publication, the cell subset or site label means: CD45RA+ positively selected. This TCR came from a man younger than 30 in good health. Some clones in this sample may be carry-over from other donors' samples. The sequence links TRBV7-9 to TRBJ2-1, with the D segment identity uncertain. The bases read TGTGCCAGCAGCATACGAAGTTCGGAGCAAAAGCAGTTCTTC. Protein translation: CASSIRSSEQKQFF.